This T cell receptor beta chain was captured by sequencing in a study of shared clonotypes between healthy human individuals (dated by TCRdb to 2018 to 2021). With respect to the entire study: The cohort included three men and a couple of women between 18 and 49 years of age. For each donor, CD4 naive and CD4 memory were each run on three plates, CD8 naive on two plates, and CD8 memory on one plate. Leukapheresis yielded between about 0.94 and 9 billion PBMCs per donor. To increase sequencing depth and limit assay-specific biases, TCR repertoire library preparation and sequencing were carried out by different laboratories using diverse techniques. The study deeply sequenced blood TCR repertoires of roughly five healthy adults to estimate repertoire size and the extent of clonotype sharing between individuals.

TCR CDR3 regions were amplified from genomic DNA by multiplex PCR using the deep immunoSEQ assay. Extracted genomic DNA from each cell subset was spread evenly across all wells of several immunoSEQ 96-well plates, with each plate serving as a replicate. Each replicate PCR for sorted subsets received about 220 ng genomic DNA, equal to roughly 33,000 T cell genomes. Purified libraries were measured with a Qubit 3.0 fluorometer, size-checked on a Bioanalyzer 2100, and measured again with the KAPA Library Quantification kit. Every immunoSEQ 96-well plate was sequenced on a dedicated single-read 150-cycle Illumina NextSeq 550 flow cell. The paper's processing steps were these. The immunoSEQ output contained only junctional sequences without quality scores, so filtering could not match that applied to full-length reads. Sequences were annotated with PyIR, a Python wrapper for IgBLAST v1.9, using IMGT germline references to assign V/J genes and CDR3. Reads were filtered out if the reads had weak V/J assignments (E-value above 1e-6), no CDR3, stop codons, out-of-frame junctions, or ambiguous translated residues. A V3J clonotype was defined by an identical inferred V gene, J gene, and CDR3 amino acid sequence. Percentage overlap between repertoires was calculated by dividing the number of shared unique clonotypes by the size of the smaller repertoire. Three approaches were used to assess repertoire richness: RTK rarefaction, the Chao1 estimator, and Recon v2.1 estimates of unobserved clonotypes. Generation probabilities were computed with OLGA for all TCRbeta clonotypes obtained by the gDNA method from four donors. This immuneACCESS table, as held by TCRdb, lists in-frame sequences with V and J called but not all clones. Of the missing ones, under half trace to an unresolved V gene in checked studies; the others have no known cause. The D gene and trimming were derived from the DNA, and the V and J assignments and clone size from that table. The sample includes some 2.1 million clones, with about 94% observed a single time. The ten biggest clones cover 1.1% of the sample.

From cysteine to phenylalanine, the CDR3 is 11 amino acids long. Only CDR3 DNA remains: 33 bases, in frame from the first base. V and J are truncated by 2 bases and 9 bases respectively, leaving an intervening sequence of 5 bases. CDR1 and CDR2 were assigned from the germline V gene as MRHNA and SNTAGT. Overall study results and their limits: Based on pairwise subsampling, the degree of clonotype sharing among donors was expected to be affected by sequencing depth. About 5% of naive CD4, around 3.6% of naive CD8, around 2.3% of memory CD4, and 0.4% of memory CD8 clonotypes were shared across a few donors. Incomplete sequencing was indicated by rarefaction of sorted-subset datasets, despite the large sequencing depth. The small number of donors limited the genetic and exposure-history diversity represented. Only blood was sampled, and tissue TCR repertoires likely differ from those in blood. Naive subsets generally had larger estimated clonotype richness than memory subsets. Compared with non-shared clonotypes, clonotypes shared by all four sorted-subset donors had higher generation probabilities.

As regards this clone: This receptor's antigen is unknown. The record has no base qualities; no much larger clone is one base away.

CD8 naive samples consisted of CD45RO-negative cells that were positively selected for CCR7, yielding a CD45RA+CCR7+ population without TemRA cells. Donors were healthy HIV-negative adults with no recently reported acute infections or vaccinations. All donors were Caucasian adults living in Nashville, Tennessee, USA. Blood was obtained by leukapheresis, after which PBMCs were separated by Ficoll-Histopaque density gradient centrifugation and cryopreserved in liquid nitrogen vapor phase. Analytical flow cytometry was used to check the purity and quantity of each magnetically sorted T cell population. Genomic DNA was isolated from every sorted fraction and measured by UV absorbance on a Nanodrop 2000c.

This receptor was taken from a man aged 18-30 years in good health. The sequence links TRBV6-4 to TRBJ1-5; no D gene call is confident. Sequenced input: naive CD8+ T cells sorted from blood. The sample's cell subset or site label, decoded: CD45RA+CCR7+. The CDR3 protein is CASSDLRPQHF. The sequence in DNA is TGTGCCAGCAGTGACCTCCGGCCCCAGCATTTT.